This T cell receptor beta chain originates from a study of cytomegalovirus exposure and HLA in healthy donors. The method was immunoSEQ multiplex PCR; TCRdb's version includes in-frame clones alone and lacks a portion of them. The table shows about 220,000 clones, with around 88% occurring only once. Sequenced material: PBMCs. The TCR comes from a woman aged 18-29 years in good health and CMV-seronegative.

The CDR3 loop is CASSLPPSDEQFF. CDR3 sequence (DNA): TGTGCCAGCAGCTTACCCCCCAGTGATGAGCAGTTCTTC. The chain links TRBV7-2 to TRBJ2-1; D remains unclear. The CDR3 sequence is 13 residues long. The V gene lost 2 bases and the J gene lost 8 bases, with 10 bases spanning the gap. Germline V CDR1 and CDR2: SGHTA, FQGNSA.